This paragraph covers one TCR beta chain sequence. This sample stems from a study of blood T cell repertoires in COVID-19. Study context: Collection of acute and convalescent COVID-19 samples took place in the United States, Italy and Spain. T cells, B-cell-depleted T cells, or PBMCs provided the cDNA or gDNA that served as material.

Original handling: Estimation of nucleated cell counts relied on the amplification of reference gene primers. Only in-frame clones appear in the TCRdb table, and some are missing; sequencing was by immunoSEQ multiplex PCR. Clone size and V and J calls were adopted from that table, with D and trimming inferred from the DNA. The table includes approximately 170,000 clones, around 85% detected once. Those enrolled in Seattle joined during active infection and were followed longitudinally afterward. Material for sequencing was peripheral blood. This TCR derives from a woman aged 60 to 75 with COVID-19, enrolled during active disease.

The CDR3 loop is CASSAHGEQYF. As DNA, the CDR3 is TGTGCCAGCAGCGCCCACGGGGAGCAGTACTTC. This chain joins TRBV9 and TRBJ2-7; D is unclear. Germline lookup yields CDR1 SGDLS and CDR2 YYNGEE. The CDR3 runs to 11 residues. V lost 3 bases and J lost 7, with 8 bases in between.